A selection of T cell receptor beta chains follows, all from one sample in a study of T cell repertoires in cytomegalovirus infection. The antigens for these receptors are not known. TCRdb reprocessed the reads via MiXCR and lists one record per CDR3 protein. The sample has about 770,000 distinct CDR3 sequences, under 35% seen once. The source was cultured CD8+ T cells from PBMCs, collected from culture after CMV antigen stimulation. These receptors all come from a human donor in good health (CMV status not recorded). Some clones in this sample may be carry-over from other donors' samples. Both conserved end residues are part of each CDR3. Fields, in order: D gene, clone size, J gene, V gene, CDR3 protein, CDR3 DNA. A D gene is named only where the DNA matches it firmly. Size is stated for part of the rows, as once, few or many counts, or as a class when the clone is expanded.

d_gene: .; abundance: .; j_gene: TRBJ1-2; v_gene: TRBV20-1; CDR3aa: CSARDRGRGLNYGYTF; CDR3nt: TGCAGTGCTAGAGATCGGGGCAGGGGACTGAACTATGGCTACACCTTC
d_gene: TRBD1; abundance: .; j_gene: TRBJ2-6; v_gene: TRBV7-6; CDR3aa: CASIKSQGADSGANVLTF; CDR3nt: TGTGCCAGCATCAAATCACAGGGGGCAGACTCTGGGGCCAACGTCCTGACTTTC
d_gene: .; abundance: few; j_gene: TRBJ1-5; v_gene: TRBV12-3/TRBV12-4; CDR3aa: CASSSAPVNQPQHF; CDR3nt: TGTGCCAGCAGTTCAGCTCCGGTGAATCAGCCCCAGCATTTT
d_gene: .; abundance: many; j_gene: TRBJ1-1; v_gene: TRBV7-2; CDR3aa: CASSLDLGNTEAFF; CDR3nt: TGTGCCAGCAGCTTAGATCTGGGGAACACTGAAGCTTTCTTT
d_gene: TRBD1; abundance: .; j_gene: TRBJ1-5; v_gene: TRBV6-1; CDR3aa: CASSEQRQGADSNQPQHF; CDR3nt: TGTGCCAGCAGTGAACAGAGACAGGGGGCCGATAGCAATCAGCCCCAGCATTTT
d_gene: TRBD1; abundance: .; j_gene: TRBJ2-1; v_gene: TRBV5-1; CDR3aa: CASSLTHGTGPYNEQFF; CDR3nt: TGCGCCAGCAGCTTGACCCATGGGACAGGCCCCTACAATGAGCAGTTCTTC
d_gene: .; abundance: many; j_gene: TRBJ2-1; v_gene: TRBV19; CDR3aa: CASSPRTTLSSYNEQFF; CDR3nt: TGTGCCAGTAGTCCCCGAACGACTCTCAGCTCCTACAATGAGCAGTTCTTC
d_gene: TRBD2; abundance: .; j_gene: TRBJ2-1; v_gene: TRBV6-1; CDR3aa: CASSGPLWGRLAELSGEQFF; CDR3nt: TGTGCCAGCAGTGGACCCCTTTGGGGACGACTAGCGGAGCTTTCGGGTGAGCAGTTCTTC
d_gene: TRBD1; abundance: .; j_gene: TRBJ2-7; v_gene: TRBV12-5; CDR3aa: CASGFLLPMTGGSGGEQYF; CDR3nt: TGTGCTAGTGGTTTCCTACTCCCCATGACAGGGGGCAGTGGAGGCGAGCAGTACTTC
d_gene: .; abundance: few; j_gene: TRBJ2-1; v_gene: TRBV7-9; CDR3aa: CASSPLGRSNEQFF; CDR3nt: TGTGCCAGCAGCCCCTTAGGAAGGTCCAATGAGCAGTTCTTC
d_gene: .; abundance: few; j_gene: TRBJ2-2; v_gene: TRBV6-5; CDR3aa: CASSYGRVDTGELFF; CDR3nt: TGTGCCAGCAGTTATGGCAGGGTCGACACCGGGGAGCTGTTTTTT